Presented here are 24 T cell receptor beta chains from one specimen sequenced in a study of breast tumors, draining lymph nodes, adjacent tissues. Via MiXCR, TCRdb re-called the multiplex PCR reads, giving one row per CDR3 protein. The sample lists around 290,000 distinct CDR3 sequences, roughly 31% occurring once. Breast cancer patients provided tissue from their axillary draining lymph nodes. Sequenced material: axillary lymph node tissue. These receptor sequences come from a female donor with breast cancer. Some clones in this sample may be carry-over from other donors' samples.

This clonotype was seen many times. The chain joins TRBV30 to TRBJ1-4; TRBD1 is a possible D gene (6 bases). The V and J ends lost 2 bases and 8 bases respectively, with 9 bases between them. CDR3 length: 12 residues. Germline lookup yields CDR1 GTSNPN and CDR2 SVGIG (reference sequence). CDR3 coding DNA: TGTGCCTGGAGTAGGGGGAAAGAAAAACTGTTTTTT. It codes for CAWSRGKEKLFF.

The genes are TRBV10-3 and TRBJ1-2, with 7 bases aligning to TRBD1. The CDR3 is made up of 16 amino acids. Per the germline V gene, CDR1 is ENHRY and CDR2 is SYGVKD. J lost 2 bases, V lost 4 bases, and 10 bases had no gene match. The CDR3 DNA sequence: TGTGCCATCAGTGCTATCAGGGAGGGACAGAACTATGGCTACACCTTC. It encodes CAISAIREGQNYGYTF.

Concerning this clonotype itself: Since a much larger clone is just one base distant, this may be a read error. The V gene is TRBV11-3, the J gene TRBJ2-3; 7 positions agree with TRBD2. The CDR3 extends over 14 amino acids. Germline V gene sequence: CDR1 SGHNT, CDR2 YENEEA. This CDR3 reads CAGSPRAGVDTQYF. The CDR3 nucleotides are TGTGCCGGCAGCCCCCGCGCGGGAGTAGATACGCAGTATTTT.

The gene calls are TRBV29-1 and TRBJ1-1, with D unclear. Deletions cut 7 bases from V and 4 bases from J, with 16 bases between. This CDR3 region has 13 residues. Per the germline V gene, CDR1 is SQVTM and CDR2 is ANQGSEA. CDR3 protein: CSGLSEPPTEAFF. DNA for the CDR3: TGCAGCGGACTTTCTGAACCCCCCACTGAAGCTTTCTTT. Combining the CDR3 with reference TRBV29-1 and TRBJ1-1 gives the whole variable domain SAVISQKPSRDICQRGTSLTIQCQVDSQVTMMFWYRQQPGQSLTLIATANQGSEATYESGFVIDKFPISRPNLTFSTLTVSNMSPEDSSIYLCSGLSEPPTEAFFGQGTRLTVV.

This clonotype has only one observation. This may stem from a read error, because a much larger clone lies one nucleotide away. This chain links TRBV5-6 with TRBJ2-7; 7 nucleotides line up with TRBD1. V was pared by 0 bases and J by 7 bases, with 16 bases of the junction left unmatched. The CDR3 length is 17 residues. Germline V lookup: CDR1 SGHDT, CDR2 YYEEEE. The CDR3 here is CASSLVISQGVLREQYF. The DNA of the CDR3 is TGTGCCAGCAGCTTGGTAATCTCGCAGGGGGTGCTGAGGGAGCAGTACTTC.

The chain uses TRBV6-5 and TRBJ2-7; TRBD2 matches 10 bases. V gave up 5 bases and J gave up 4 bases; unmatched junction bases: 5. The CDR3 consists of 14 residues. Per germline, CDR1 MNHEY and CDR2 SVGAGI. CDR3 residues: CASSHRTSGYEQYF. The CDR3 DNA follows: TGTGCCAGCAGTCACCGGACTAGCGGTTACGAGCAGTACTTC.

Remarks on this clonotype: With a much larger clone just one base away, this may be a read error. No conserved phenylalanine or tryptophan is present at the end of the CDR3, so a read error is the likely explanation. Because the CDR3's place on the DNA is in doubt, the DNA is left out and the CDR3 is given as listed by TCRdb. The chain joins TRBV3-2 to TRBJ1-6; TRBD1 was called by the table and not checked on the DNA. TRBV3-2 is designated a pseudogene. 16 amino acids form the CDR3, both terminal residues included. CDR3 loop: CASSQAQGGYNSPLHL.

The V gene is TRBV7-3, the J gene TRBJ2-4, with 9 bases matching TRBD2. Germline V lookup: CDR1 SGHTA, CDR2 FQGTGA. This CDR3 has 14 amino acids. Trimming removed 0 bases from V and 13 bases from J; junction bases left unmatched: 7. The CDR3 DNA reads TGTGCCAGCAGCTTAACAGGGCTAGCGGGACTACAGTACTTC. Amino acids: CASSLTGLAGLQYF.

This clonotype was seen many times. The gene calls are TRBV5-5 and TRBJ1-2, with 10 bases lining up with TRBD1. This CDR3 is built from 14 residues. The germline CDR1 and CDR2 sequences are SGHKS and YYEKEE (reference sequence). V shed 0 bases and J 7 bases; nucleotides not matched to a gene: 3. The DNA for the CDR3 is TGTGCCAGCAGCTTGGGAGGGACAGGGGTTGGCTACACCTTC. Translation: CASSLGGTGVGYTF.

This clonotype showed up many times. The chain uses TRBV14 and TRBJ2-7, with 7 positions matching TRBD1. The CDR3 is 15 residues long. V shed 3 bases and J 3 bases; nucleotides not matched to a gene: 8. CDR1 is SGHDN and CDR2 is FVKESK in the germline V gene. The CDR3 protein is CASSHLTGPLYEQYF. CDR3 DNA sequence: TGTGCCAGCAGCCACCTGACAGGGCCCCTCTACGAGCAGTACTTC.

The chain carries TRBV7-3 and TRBJ2-1; no definite D call. CDR3 size: 11 residues. V was cut by 5 bases and J by 10 bases, with 9 bases left in between. Germline CDR1 SGHTA, CDR2 FQGTGA. The CDR3 here is CASSLPREQFF. DNA for the CDR3: TGTGCCAGCAGCCTACCCCGGGAGCAGTTCTTC.

As to this clonotype: Given a much more abundant clone one base away, this may be a read error. The chain recombines TRBV5-1 with TRBJ2-5; D not resolved. CDR1 SGHRS and CDR2 YFSETQ come from the germline V gene. This CDR3 contains 13 residues. V lost 7 bases and J 2 bases, leaving 12 bases between the germline ends. CDR3: CASGRDIQETQYF. The CDR3 coding sequence is TGCGCCAGCGGGCGAGATATTCAAGAGACCCAGTACTTC.

This clonotype has just a few counts. A much larger clone is a single base away; this may be a read error. V and J are TRBV11-2 and TRBJ2-5; D is unresolved. The CDR3 runs 10 residues. The germline CDR1 and CDR2 sequences are SGHAT and FQNNGV. CDR3 DNA sequence: TGTGCCAGCGGCTTCGAGACCCAGTCCTTC. It codes for CASGFETQSF. Complete variable domain (other parts from reference TRBV11-2 and TRBJ2-5): EAGVAQSPRYKIIEKRQSVAFWCNPISGHATLYWYQQILGQGPKLLIQFQNNGVVDDSQLPKDRFSAERLKGVDSTLKIQPAKLEDSAVYLCASGFETQSFGPGTRLLVL.

This clonotype was observed many times. The chain employs TRBV7-9 and TRBJ2-5, with 14 bases aligning to TRBD2. J gave up 5 bases and V 0 bases, and 5 bases lay outside the gene matches. This CDR3 spans 17 amino acids. Per the germline V gene, CDR1 is SEHNR and CDR2 is FQNEAQ (reference sequence). The CDR3 reads CASSLAQGLAGVETQYF. The CDR3 nucleotides read TGTGCCAGCAGCTTAGCCCAGGGACTAGCGGGAGTGGAGACCCAGTACTTC.

This clonotype occurred many times. This rearrangement joins TRBV29-1 to TRBJ2-7, with 7 bases matching TRBD1. Germline lookup yields CDR1 SQVTM and CDR2 ANQGSEA. This CDR3 has 13 amino acids. V was pared by 7 bases and J by 3 bases, with 9 bases of the junction left unmatched. CDR3 in amino acids: CSATGQHFYEQYF. CDR3 nucleotides: TGCAGCGCTACGGGACAGCACTTCTACGAGCAGTACTTC.

There are many counts of this clonotype. The chain combines TRBV24-1 with TRBJ2-7; TRBD1 matches at 8 bases. With 5 bases clipped from V and 6 bases from J, the junction kept 5 bases outside the gene matches. The CDR3 spans 13 residues. Germline V CDR1 and CDR2: KGHDR, SFDVKD. The CDR3 loop is CATSARTGLEQYF. CDR3 coding DNA: TGTGCCACCAGTGCCAGGACAGGGCTCGAGCAGTACTTC.

This clonotype was seen repeatedly, ten times or more. For the CDR3, the DNA is TGTGCCAGCACCCAGGGGGACCCGGGGGCCTACGAGCAGTACTTC. Amino acids: CASTQGDPGAYEQYF. V is TRBV6-6 and J is TRBJ2-7, with D maybe TRBD1 (7 bases). Trimming stripped 7 bases from V and 2 bases from J, with 18 bases between. The CDR3 runs 15 residues. CDR1 is MNHNY, CDR2 SVGAGI, per germline (reference sequence).

Written as DNA, the CDR3 is TGTGCCAGCAGTTACTTAGACAGGAACTATGGCTACACCTTC. Translation gives CASSYLDRNYGYTF. The chain recombines TRBV6-5 with TRBJ1-2, with D possibly being TRBD1 (6 bases). Germline-derived CDR1 and CDR2 are MNHEY and SVGAGI. There are 14 residues in the CDR3. Deletions cut 1 base from V and 2 bases from J, with 8 bases between.

This clonotype was detected ten times or more. The chain is built from TRBV7-2 and TRBJ2-3, with D unclear. Deletions cut 7 bases from V and 0 bases from J, with 14 bases between. The germline V gene has CDR1 SGHTA and CDR2 FQGNSA. This CDR3 has 15 amino acids. Here the CDR3 DNA reads TGTGCCAGCACCTCCAGAAGGTCTAGCACAGATACGCAGTATTTT. Its protein is CASTSRRSSTDTQYF. The entire variable domain, with the rest obtained from reference TRBV7-2 and TRBJ2-3, is as follows: GAGVSQSPSNKVTEKGKDVELRCDPISGHTALYWYRQSLGQGLEFLIYFQGNSAPDKSGLPSDRFSAERTGGSVSTLTIQRTQQEDSAVYLCASTSRRSSTDTQYFGPGTRLTVL.

On this clonotype itself: Its ends do not fully match the called genes, so a read error is possible. CDR3 sequence reads: CSARRRGAVDGTDTQYF. In DNA form, the CDR3 reads TGCAGCGCTAGAAGAAGGGGTGCAGTCGATGGCACAGATACGCAGTATTTT. The chain combines TRBV20-1 with TRBJ2-3; D is possibly TRBD1 (5 bases). There are 17 residues in the CDR3. CDR1 is DFQATT and CDR2 is SNEGSKA in the germline V gene (reference sequence).

Details on this clonotype: Because the CDR3 is missing its conserved closing phenylalanine or tryptophan, this is likely a read error. The DNA is left out, because the CDR3 cannot be placed on it with certainty; the CDR3 is given as TCRdb lists it. The genes are TRBV29-1 and TRBJ2-5. Germline assignment: CDR1 SQVTM and CDR2 ANQGSEA. The length of the CDR3 is 9 amino acids, counting both ends. This CDR3 is CSVEESSSS.

This clonotype has at least ten counts. A much larger clonotype is one base distant, so this may be a read error. This chain connects TRBV15 to TRBJ2-5; D tentatively fits TRBD1 or TRBD2 (5 bases each). CDR3 size: 15 residues. Per the germline V gene, CDR1 is LNHNV and CDR2 is YYDKDF (reference sequence). The CDR3 nucleotides read TGTGCCACCAGCAGAGAGCGGTCTGGGGGAGAGACCCAGCACTTC. This codes for CATSRERSGGETQHF.

At least ten counts were recorded for this clonotype. The V gene is TRBV7-9, the J gene TRBJ2-1, with D unresolved. The CDR3 has 12 amino acids. The V gene lost 1 base and the J gene lost 10 bases, with 8 bases spanning the gap. Germline V gene sequence: CDR1 SEHNR, CDR2 FQNEAQ (reference sequence). The CDR3 reads CASSLVVREQFF. The CDR3 DNA is TGTGCCAGCAGCTTAGTAGTACGGGAGCAGTTCTTC.

This clonotype came up once. One base away lies a much larger clone, so this may be a sequencing read error. The chain couples TRBV28 to TRBJ1-6, with TRBD1 matching 9 bases. Germline loops: CDR1 MDHEN, CDR2 SYDVKM. This CDR3 has 14 amino acids. The CDR3 region has the DNA TGTGCCAGCAGTACGGACAGGGGTGGGTCACCCTTCCACTTT. It encodes CASSTDRGGSPFHF.